Given below is one T cell receptor (beta chain) in context. Its antigen is still unknown. Clones were read by immunoSEQ multiplex PCR, and TCRdb kept only the in-frame ones, dropping some. The sample shows 35,000 to 45,000 clones, just under 85% of them seen only once. This record comes from a study of vaccination effects on CD4 cells after COVID-19. This CDR3 is built from 13 residues. V lost 6 bases, J lost 4 bases, and 5 bases stayed unmatched. CDR1 is MNHNY, CDR2 SVGAGI, per germline (reference sequence). Before sequencing, viral peptide pools were used by the ViraFEST assay to expand antigen-specific CD4+ T cells. Culture lasted over 9 days before CD4+ T cell isolation. Participants completed two doses of the BNT162b2 or mRNA-1273 vaccine. According to the study, vaccine recipients showed no prior SARS-CoV-2 infection and negative nucleocapsid antibodies. In the cultures, half the medium was exchanged for IL-2 medium on days 3 and 7.

Sample: CD4+ T cells from PBMCs cultured with HCoV-NL63 spike peptides, taken after COVID-19 vaccination. The sequence came from a human donor who received a COVID-19 vaccine. Some clones in this sample may be carry-over from other donors' samples. The chain employs TRBV6-6 and TRBJ2-5, with 7 bases that match TRBD1. DNA for the CDR3: TGTGCCAGCAGACCCGACAGGGCAGAGACCCAGTACTTC. Its translation: CASRPDRAETQYF.